The rows below give T cell receptor beta chains drawn from one sample of a study of STAT5B mutations in CD4+ large granular lymphocyte leukemia. Data came from immunoSEQ multiplex PCR; TCRdb stores just in-frame clones and leaves some out. This sample has tens of thousands of clones; approximately 80% occur once, and the top ten carry 4.4%. The sample consisted of CD4+ T cells from blood buffy coats. The receptor source for this set is a human donor in good health. CDR3s include the opening cysteine and the closing phenylalanine or tryptophan. Each record gives: CDR3 protein, CDR3 DNA, clone size, CDR3 length, J gene, V gene, D gene. The D gene is left open where the match is weak. Part of the rows lack a size; the others show once, few, many or a class for expanded clones.

CDR3aa: CASSQDLRARTTDTQYF; CDR3nt: TGTGCCAGCAGCCAAGATCTGAGAGCGAGAACCACAGATACGCAGTATTTT; abundance: NA; len: 17; j_gene: TRBJ2-3; v_gene: TRBV14; d_gene: NA
CDR3aa: CASRPSGTPGEQYF; CDR3nt: TGTGCCAGCAGACCTAGCGGGACCCCTGGGGAGCAGTACTTC; abundance: NA; len: 14; j_gene: TRBJ2-7; v_gene: TRBV28; d_gene: TRBD2
CDR3aa: CASSSPAGVSDEQFF; CDR3nt: TGTGCCAGCAGTTCCCCAGCGGGAGTATCCGATGAGCAGTTCTTC; abundance: NA; len: 15; j_gene: TRBJ2-1; v_gene: TRBV28; d_gene: TRBD2
CDR3aa: CASSTTVANEQFF; CDR3nt: TGTGCCAGTAGTACGACAGTGGCTAATGAGCAGTTCTTC; abundance: NA; len: 13; j_gene: TRBJ2-1; v_gene: TRBV19; d_gene: NA
CDR3aa: CASSYSWVSANTGELFF; CDR3nt: TGTGCCAGCAGCTACTCGTGGGTGAGCGCGAACACCGGGGAGCTGTTTTTT; abundance: NA; len: 17; j_gene: TRBJ2-2; v_gene: TRBV7-9; d_gene: NA
CDR3aa: CASIPGGDWAYGYTF; CDR3nt: TGTGCCAGTATCCCCGGGGGGGACTGGGCGTATGGCTACACCTTC; abundance: NA; len: 15; j_gene: TRBJ1-2; v_gene: TRBV19; d_gene: NA
CDR3aa: CASSQEGQRGQPQHF; CDR3nt: TGCGCCAGCAGCCAAGAGGGTCAGAGGGGTCAGCCCCAGCATTTT; abundance: NA; len: 15; j_gene: TRBJ1-5; v_gene: TRBV4-1; d_gene: NA
CDR3aa: CASSPSGTVVEKLFF; CDR3nt: TGTGCCAGCAGTCCCTCGGGGACAGTAGTTGAAAAACTGTTTTTT; abundance: NA; len: 15; j_gene: TRBJ1-4; v_gene: TRBV6-1; d_gene: TRBD1
CDR3aa: CASSGSLFPSSYNEQFF; CDR3nt: TGTGCCAGCAGTGGGTCATTGTTCCCTAGCTCCTACAATGAGCAGTTCTTC; abundance: NA; len: 17; j_gene: TRBJ2-1; v_gene: TRBV6-1; d_gene: NA
CDR3aa: CASSRDRDNEQFF; CDR3nt: TGTGCCAGCAGCAGGGACAGGGACAATGAGCAGTTCTTC; abundance: NA; len: 13; j_gene: TRBJ2-1; v_gene: TRBV21-1; d_gene: NA
CDR3aa: CASSFSGSSYEQYF; CDR3nt: TGTGCCAGCAGCTTTAGCGGCAGCTCCTACGAGCAGTACTTC; abundance: NA; len: 14; j_gene: TRBJ2-7; v_gene: TRBV7-2; d_gene: NA
CDR3aa: CASSQGIPRGGKNPGYTF; CDR3nt: TGCGCCAGCAGCCAAGGTATCCCCCGGGGAGGGAAGAACCCTGGCTACACCTTC; abundance: few; len: 18; j_gene: TRBJ1-2; v_gene: TRBV4-1; d_gene: NA
CDR3aa: CASSPGAGGGETQYF; CDR3nt: TGTGCCAGCAGCCCCGGCGCGGGAGGGGGAGAGACCCAGTACTTC; abundance: NA; len: 15; j_gene: TRBJ2-5; v_gene: TRBV7-9; d_gene: TRBD2
CDR3aa: CAYQGSNTQYF; CDR3nt: TGTGCCTACCAGGGGAGTAATACGCAGTATTTT; abundance: NA; len: 11; j_gene: TRBJ2-3; v_gene: TRBV30; d_gene: NA
CDR3aa: CASSLGATFETQYF; CDR3nt: TGTGCCAGCAGCTTAGGAGCCACTTTCGAGACCCAGTACTTC; abundance: NA; len: 14; j_gene: TRBJ2-5; v_gene: TRBV11-2; d_gene: NA
CDR3aa: CASSYSGDRNEQYF; CDR3nt: TGTGCCAGCAGTTACTCGGGCGATCGGAACGAGCAGTACTTC; abundance: NA; len: 14; j_gene: TRBJ2-7; v_gene: TRBV6-6; d_gene: NA
CDR3aa: CASSVDSDSYNEQFF; CDR3nt: TGCGCCAGCAGTGTAGACAGCGATAGCTACAATGAGCAGTTCTTC; abundance: NA; len: 15; j_gene: TRBJ2-1; v_gene: TRBV23-1; d_gene: NA
CDR3aa: CASSSPQLRESQPQHF; CDR3nt: TGTGCCAGCAGCTCCCCGCAACTCAGGGAGAGTCAGCCCCAGCATTTT; abundance: NA; len: 16; j_gene: TRBJ1-5; v_gene: TRBV14; d_gene: NA
CDR3aa: CASSGWGSLYGYTF; CDR3nt: TGTGCCAGCAGTGGATGGGGCAGCCTATATGGCTACACCTTC; abundance: NA; len: 14; j_gene: TRBJ1-2; v_gene: TRBV2; d_gene: NA
CDR3aa: CASGLSTGGGGSEAFF; CDR3nt: TGTGCCAGCGGCTTAAGCACAGGGGGCGGAGGCTCTGAAGCTTTCTTT; abundance: NA; len: 16; j_gene: TRBJ1-1; v_gene: TRBV7-2; d_gene: TRBD1
CDR3aa: CASTGNKADNEQFF; CDR3nt: TGTGCCAGCACTGGAAATAAAGCTGACAATGAGCAGTTCTTC; abundance: NA; len: 14; j_gene: TRBJ2-1; v_gene: TRBV6-1; d_gene: NA
CDR3aa: CASSLGRTSGTEQYF; CDR3nt: TGCGCCAGCAGCTTGGGTCGGACTAGCGGGACCGAGCAGTACTTC; abundance: few; len: 15; j_gene: TRBJ2-7; v_gene: TRBV5-1; d_gene: TRBD2
CDR3aa: CASSSGQGRIYEQYF; CDR3nt: TGCGCCAGCAGCTCGGGACAGGGTAGAATCTACGAGCAGTACTTC; abundance: NA; len: 15; j_gene: TRBJ2-7; v_gene: TRBV5-1; d_gene: TRBD1
CDR3aa: CASSDRLAGGGYNEQFF; CDR3nt: TGTGCCAGCAGCGACCGACTAGCGGGGGGGGGTTACAATGAGCAGTTCTTC; abundance: NA; len: 17; j_gene: TRBJ2-1; v_gene: TRBV5-6; d_gene: TRBD2
CDR3aa: CASSPQGNMNEQYF; CDR3nt: TGTGCCAGCTCACCCCAGGGAAATATGAACGAGCAGTACTTC; abundance: NA; len: 14; j_gene: TRBJ2-7; v_gene: TRBV18; d_gene: NA
CDR3aa: CASSLYLNREAFF; CDR3nt: TGTGCCAGCAGCCTATACCTAAATAGGGAAGCTTTCTTT; abundance: NA; len: 13; j_gene: TRBJ1-1; v_gene: TRBV11-1; d_gene: NA
CDR3aa: CASSVYGIGTEAFF; CDR3nt: TGTGCCAGCAGTGTCTATGGTATAGGCACTGAAGCTTTCTTT; abundance: NA; len: 14; j_gene: TRBJ1-1; v_gene: TRBV2; d_gene: NA
CDR3aa: CASSLIGSEQYF; CDR3nt: TGCGCCAGCAGCTTGATAGGTTCCGAGCAGTACTTC; abundance: NA; len: 12; j_gene: TRBJ2-7; v_gene: TRBV5-1; d_gene: NA
CDR3aa: CASGLASGAADTQYF; CDR3nt: TGTGCCAGCGGCCTGGCTAGCGGGGCCGCAGATACGCAGTATTTT; abundance: NA; len: 15; j_gene: TRBJ2-3; v_gene: TRBV7-9; d_gene: TRBD2
CDR3aa: CSVVTGLDGYTF; CDR3nt: TGCAGCGTTGTGACAGGTCTAGATGGCTACACCTTC; abundance: few; len: 12; j_gene: TRBJ1-2; v_gene: TRBV29-1; d_gene: NA
CDR3aa: CASSLKWGVGGELFF; CDR3nt: TGTGCCAGCAGTTTGAAGTGGGGAGTTGGCGGGGAGCTGTTTTTT; abundance: NA; len: 15; j_gene: TRBJ2-2; v_gene: TRBV27; d_gene: NA
CDR3aa: CASRPTGTSRDTQYF; CDR3nt: TGTGCCAGCAGGCCGACCGGGACCTCTCGCGATACGCAGTATTTT; abundance: NA; len: 15; j_gene: TRBJ2-3; v_gene: TRBV6-5; d_gene: NA
CDR3aa: CAWRRGDRANTGELFF; CDR3nt: TGTGCCTGGAGAAGAGGGGACAGGGCAAACACCGGGGAGCTGTTTTTT; abundance: few; len: 16; j_gene: TRBJ2-2; v_gene: TRBV30; d_gene: TRBD1
CDR3aa: CASSLGAGADYEQYF; CDR3nt: TGTGCCAGCAGCTTGGGGGCGGGAGCGGACTACGAGCAGTACTTC; abundance: NA; len: 15; j_gene: TRBJ2-7; v_gene: TRBV5-4; d_gene: TRBD2
CDR3aa: CASSAQRYGYTF; CDR3nt: TGTGCCAGCAGCGCACAGAGATATGGCTACACCTTC; abundance: NA; len: 12; j_gene: TRBJ1-2; v_gene: TRBV7-2; d_gene: NA
CDR3aa: CAWSATEYSNQPQHF; CDR3nt: TGTGCCTGGAGTGCGACGGAGTATAGCAATCAGCCCCAGCATTTT; abundance: NA; len: 15; j_gene: TRBJ1-5; v_gene: TRBV30; d_gene: NA
CDR3aa: CASSPGLAGNEQFF; CDR3nt: TGTGCCAGCAGCCCGGGACTAGCGGGCAATGAGCAGTTCTTC; abundance: NA; len: 14; j_gene: TRBJ2-1; v_gene: TRBV7-3; d_gene: TRBD2